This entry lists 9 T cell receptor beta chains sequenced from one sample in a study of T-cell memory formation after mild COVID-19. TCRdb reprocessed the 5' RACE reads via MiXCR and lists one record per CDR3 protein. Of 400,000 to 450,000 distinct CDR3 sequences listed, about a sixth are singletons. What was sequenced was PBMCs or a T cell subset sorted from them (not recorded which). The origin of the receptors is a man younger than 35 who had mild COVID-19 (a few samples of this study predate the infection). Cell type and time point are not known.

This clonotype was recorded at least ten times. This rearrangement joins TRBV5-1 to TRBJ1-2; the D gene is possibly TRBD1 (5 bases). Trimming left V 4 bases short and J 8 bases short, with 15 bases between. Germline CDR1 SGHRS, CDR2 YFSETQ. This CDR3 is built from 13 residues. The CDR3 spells CASSQGASGGYTF. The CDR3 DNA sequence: TGCGCCAGCAGCCAGGGCGCATCGGGGGGCTACACCTTC.

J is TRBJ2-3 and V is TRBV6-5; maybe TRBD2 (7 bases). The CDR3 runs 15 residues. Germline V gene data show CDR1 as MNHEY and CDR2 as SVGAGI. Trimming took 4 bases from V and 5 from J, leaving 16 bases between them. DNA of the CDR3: TGTGCCAGCAGTTCCCCTGGGGGGGCCGGAGATACGCAGTATTTT. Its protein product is CASSSPGGAGDTQYF.

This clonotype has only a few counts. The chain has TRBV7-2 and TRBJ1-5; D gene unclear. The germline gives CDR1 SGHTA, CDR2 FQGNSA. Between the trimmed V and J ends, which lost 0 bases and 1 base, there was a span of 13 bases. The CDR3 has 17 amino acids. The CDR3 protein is CASSLATAGASNQPQHF. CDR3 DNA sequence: TGTGCCAGCAGCTTAGCCACAGCCGGCGCAAGCAATCAGCCCCAGCATTTT.

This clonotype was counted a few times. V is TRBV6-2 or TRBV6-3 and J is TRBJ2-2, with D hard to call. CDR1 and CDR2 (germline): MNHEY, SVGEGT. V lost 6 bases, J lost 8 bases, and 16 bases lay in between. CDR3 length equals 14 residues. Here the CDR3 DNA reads TGTGCCAGCAGCCTCTCCGACCCCGCTGGGGAGCTGTTTTTT. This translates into CASSLSDPAGELFF.

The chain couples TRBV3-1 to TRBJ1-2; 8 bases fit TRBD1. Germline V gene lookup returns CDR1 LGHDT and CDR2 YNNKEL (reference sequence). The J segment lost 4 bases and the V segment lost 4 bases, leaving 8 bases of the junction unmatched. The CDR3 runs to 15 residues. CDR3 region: CASSPDRDRFYGYTF. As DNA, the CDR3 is TGTGCCAGCAGCCCCGACCGGGACAGGTTCTATGGCTACACCTTC.

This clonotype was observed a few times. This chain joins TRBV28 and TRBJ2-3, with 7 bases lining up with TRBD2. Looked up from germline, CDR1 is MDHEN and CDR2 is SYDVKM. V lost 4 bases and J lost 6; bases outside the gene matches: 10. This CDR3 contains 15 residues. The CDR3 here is CASSSSGPLGDTQYF. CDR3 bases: TGTGCCAGCAGTTCTAGCGGTCCCCTTGGGGATACGCAGTATTTT.

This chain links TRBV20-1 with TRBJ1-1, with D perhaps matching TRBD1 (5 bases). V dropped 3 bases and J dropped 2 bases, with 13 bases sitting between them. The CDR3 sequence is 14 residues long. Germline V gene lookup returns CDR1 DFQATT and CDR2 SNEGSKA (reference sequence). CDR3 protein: CSARPGHINTEAFF. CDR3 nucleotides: TGCAGTGCTAGGCCGGGGCACATTAACACTGAAGCTTTCTTT.

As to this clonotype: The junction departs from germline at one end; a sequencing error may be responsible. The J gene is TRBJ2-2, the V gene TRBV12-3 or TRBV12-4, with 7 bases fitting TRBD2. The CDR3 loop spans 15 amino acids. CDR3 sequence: CASSRPGGGTVELFF. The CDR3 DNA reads TGTGCCAGCAGCCGACCGGGGGGAGGTACCGTGGAGCTGTTTTTT.

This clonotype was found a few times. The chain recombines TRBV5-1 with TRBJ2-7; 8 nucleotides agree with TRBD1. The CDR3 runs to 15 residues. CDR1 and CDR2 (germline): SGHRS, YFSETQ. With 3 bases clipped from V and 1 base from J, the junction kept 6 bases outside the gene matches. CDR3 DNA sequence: TGCGCCAGCAGCTCTTGGACAGGGATATCCTACGAGCAGTACTTC. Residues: CASSSWTGISYEQYF.